Below, 30 T cell receptor beta chains from the same sample are listed, as sequenced in a study of T cells in Graves' hyperthyroidism and ophthalmopathy. Regions amplified from RNA transcripts were the TCR beta CDR3 regions. RT-PCR in the first round (using the HTBI primer set) targeted the TCR CDR3. TCRdb re-derived calls from the multiplex PCR reads in MiXCR, one entry per CDR3 protein. The sample contains some 400,000 distinct CDR3 sequences, approximately 19% of which appear only once. The sample taken for sequencing was blood. The receptors were sampled from a young woman with Graves' hyperthyroidism.

As to this clonotype: At one boundary the junction diverges from the germline segment, which might be a read error. V usage is TRBV9 and J usage is TRBJ1-5; D is ambiguous. Looked up from germline, CDR1 is SGDLS and CDR2 is YYNGEE. The length of the CDR3 is 15 residues. The CDR3 region has the DNA TGTGCCAGCAGCGTAGATGGGATACCAAATCAGCCTCAGCATTTT. Translated: CASSVDGIPNQPQHF. The full variable domain, rest sourced from reference TRBV9 and TRBJ1-5, is DSGVTQTPKHLITATGQRVTLRCSPRSGDLSVYWYQQSLDQGLQFLIQYYNGEERAKGNILERFSAQQFPDLHSELNLSSLELGDSALYFCASSVDGIPNQPQHFGDGTRLSIL.

The table lists this clonotype with a few counts. V usage is TRBV5-1 and J usage is TRBJ2-5, with TRBD2 matching 11 bases. Looked up from germline, CDR1 is SGHRS and CDR2 is YFSETQ. V lost 4 bases to trimming and J lost 4 bases; unmatched junction nucleotides: 6. The CDR3 is 15 amino acids. The CDR3 DNA is TGCGCCAGCAGCCTCGCCGGGACTAGCGGAGAGACCCAGTACTTC. Translation: CASSLAGTSGETQYF. Combining the CDR3 with reference TRBV5-1 and TRBJ2-5 gives the whole variable domain KAGVTQTPRYLIKTRGQQVTLSCSPISGHRSVSWYQQTPGQGLQFLFEYFSETQRNKGNFPGRFSGRQFSNSRSEMNVSTLELGDSALYLCASSLAGTSGETQYFGPGTRLLVL.

This clonotype was seen many times. This chain connects TRBV2 to TRBJ1-2; 11 positions agree with TRBD1. The CDR3 contains 16 residues. Trimming at V came to 2 bases and at J to 5 bases, leaving 7 bases not matched to a gene. Germline V gene sequence: CDR1 SNHLY, CDR2 FYNNEI. The CDR3 reads CASSEFGDRGEYGYTF. CDR3 in DNA: TGTGCCAGCAGTGAATTTGGGGACAGGGGGGAGTATGGCTACACCTTC.

This clonotype occurred many times. The chain recombines TRBV30 with TRBJ1-1; D remains unclear. This CDR3 region has 13 residues. Germline V gives CDR1 GTSNPN, CDR2 SVGIG (reference sequence). Trimming cost V 4 bases and J 0 bases, with 9 bases left between them. The CDR3 DNA is TGTGCCTGGACCCTACAGATGAACACTGAAGCTTTCTTT. Its protein product is CAWTLQMNTEAFF. The full variable domain, its missing parts supplied by reference TRBV30 and TRBJ1-1, is SQTIHQWPATLVQPVGSPLSLECTVEGTSNPNLYWYRQAAGRGLQLLFYSVGIGQISSEVPQNLSASRPQDRQFILSSKKLLLSDSGFYLCAWTLQMNTEAFFGQGTRLTVV.

This clonotype has just a few counts. This chain links TRBV10-3 with TRBJ1-1, with D hard to call. The CDR3 covers 13 residues. Germline V CDR1 and CDR2: ENHRY, SYGVKD. V was cut by 10 bases and J by 4 bases, with 16 bases left in between. CDR3 sequence reads: CATNLDGVTEAFF. In DNA form, the CDR3 reads TGTGCCACCAACCTGGATGGCGTCACTGAAGCTTTCTTT.

In this sample, this clonotype turned up many times. This chain uses TRBV6-1 with TRBJ2-7; 7 bases are shared with TRBD1. The CDR3 loop spans 14 amino acids. Germline V gene lookup returns CDR1 MNHNS and CDR2 SASEGT. After removal of 7 bases from V and 0 bases from J, the junction contained 6 bases not matched to a gene. Here the CDR3 reads CASTQTGTSYEQYF. CDR3 in DNA: TGTGCCAGCACTCAGACAGGGACCTCCTACGAGCAGTACTTC.

In this sample, this clonotype turned up many times. This chain joins TRBV12-3 or TRBV12-4 and TRBJ1-1; 10 positions match TRBD1. The CDR3 runs to 14 residues. V shed 6 bases and J 3 bases; nucleotides not matched to a gene: 4. The CDR3 bases are TGTGCCAGCAGGGGACAGGGGACCCACACTGAAGCTTTCTTT. Translation gives CASRGQGTHTEAFF.

The chain has TRBV12-3 or TRBV12-4 and TRBJ1-3; D ambiguous. Trimming cost V 3 bases and J 3 bases, with 9 bases left between them. The CDR3 sequence is 14 residues long. CDR3: CASSFRGDGNTIYF. In DNA form, the CDR3 reads TGTGCCAGCAGTTTCCGGGGTGATGGAAACACCATATATTTT.

This clonotype was recorded many times. The chain combines TRBV5-1 with TRBJ2-1; TRBD2 might be the D (6 bases). V lost 4 bases and J lost 0, with 11 bases in between. CDR3 length: 15 residues. Germline CDR1 is SGHRS and CDR2 is YFSETQ. For the CDR3, the DNA is TGCGCCAGCAGCCCTGGGGGGATCTCCTACAATGAGCAGTTCTTC. It codes for CASSPGGISYNEQFF.

In its sample, this clonotype was seen many times. This chain uses TRBV28 with TRBJ2-7, with 8 bases aligning to TRBD1. The CDR3 loop spans 14 amino acids. Trimming at V came to 6 bases and at J to 5 bases, leaving 9 bases not matched to a gene. Germline assignment: CDR1 MDHEN and CDR2 SYDVKM. The CDR3 protein is CASRPRDRLNEQYF. The DNA of the CDR3 is TGTGCCAGCAGACCCCGGGACAGGTTGAACGAGCAGTACTTC.

A word on this clonotype: Since a much larger clone is just one base distant, this may be a read error. The V call is TRBV12-3 or TRBV12-4, the J call TRBJ2-5; D may be TRBD1 or TRBD2 (6 bases each). The CDR3 runs to 14 residues. In DNA form, the CDR3 reads TGTGCCAGCAGCCCGGGGGCCCTTCAAGAGACCCGGTACTTC. Amino acid sequence: CASSPGALQETRYF.

This clonotype was seen ten or more times. This chain links TRBV6-1 with TRBJ2-5, with D maybe TRBD1 (5 bases). Between the trimmed V and J ends, which lost 8 bases and 7 bases, there was a span of 17 bases. In germline, CDR1 is MNHNS, CDR2 SASEGT. The CDR3 has 13 residues. CDR3 coding DNA: TGTGCCAGCCGGACATCACGTTTAGCGACCCAGTACTTC. This gives the protein CASRTSRLATQYF.

Regarding this clonotype: A much larger clonotype is one base distant, so this may be a read error. This chain links TRBV4-1 with TRBJ1-2, with D possibly TRBD1 on 6 matching bases. Germline CDR1 reads MGHRA; CDR2 reads YSYEKL. The CDR3 extends over 15 amino acids. DNA for the CDR3: TGCGCCAGCAGCCAAGAGGTGGGGGCCGGCTATGGCTACGCCTTC. It encodes CASSQEVGAGYGYAF.

This clonotype has a count of ten or more. The gene calls are TRBV5-6 and TRBJ1-2; 9 positions agree with TRBD1. Germline CDR1 and CDR2: SGHDT and YYEEEE. J was trimmed by 6 bases and V by 4 bases; bases with no gene match: 10. The CDR3 length is 15 residues. The CDR3: CASSRPGTGPHGYTF. The CDR3 coding sequence is TGTGCCAGCAGCCGTCCCGGGACAGGGCCCCATGGCTACACCTTC. The variable domain in full, completed from reference TRBV5-6 and TRBJ1-2, reads DAGVTQSPTHLIKTRGQQVTLRCSPKSGHDTVSWYQQALGQGPQFIFQYYEEEERQRGNFPDRFSGHQFPNYSSELNVNALLLGDSALYLCASSRPGTGPHGYTFGSGTRLTVV.

In its sample, this clonotype was seen many times. The chain couples TRBV15 to TRBJ2-5; D perhaps matches TRBD2 (6 bases). The germline V and J ends were trimmed by 2 bases and 5 bases, with 12 bases remaining between them. Germline CDR1 and CDR2: LNHNV and YYDKDF (reference sequence). CDR3 length: 14 residues. CDR3 sequence (DNA): TGTGCCACCAGCAGAACCGGGGGTTGGGAGACCCAGTACTTC. It encodes CATSRTGGWETQYF.

About this clonotype itself: With a much larger clone just one base away, this may be a read error. V is TRBV12-3 or TRBV12-4 and J is TRBJ1-2; 8 bases map to TRBD1. CDR3 length: 14 amino acids. CDR3 amino acids: CACSFLDRVYGYTF. In DNA, the CDR3 is TGTGCCTGCAGTTTCCTGGACAGGGTCTATGGCTACACCTTC.

This clonotype was counted ten times or more. The CDR3, as DNA: TGTGCCAGCAGCCTGGGGTGGGACAGGGGTTTAGAGACCCAGTACTTC. Amino acids: CASSLGWDRGLETQYF. The chain has TRBV3-1 and TRBJ2-5, with TRBD1 identical over 10 bases. The CDR3 loop spans 16 amino acids. The V segment lost 4 bases and the J segment 4 bases; nucleotides outside the gene matches: 9. The V gene's germline CDR1 is LGHDT and CDR2 YNNKEL (reference sequence).

This clonotype was counted many times. The chain has TRBV20-1 and TRBJ2-7; D may be TRBD2 (5 bases). V lost 0 bases and J lost 3, with 12 bases in between. The CDR3 consists of 14 residues. Germline CDR1 reads DFQATT; CDR2 reads SNEGSKA (reference sequence). In nucleotides, the CDR3 is TGCAGTGCTAGAGAACTAGGCTCCAGCTACGAGCAGTACTTC. Translated: CSARELGSSYEQYF.

This clonotype was observed many times. The chain has TRBV19 and TRBJ1-5; the D is unclear. V lost 6 bases, J lost 4 bases, and 7 bases lay in between. CDR3 length: 12 amino acids. Germline V gives CDR1 LNHDA, CDR2 SQIVND (reference sequence). CDR3 protein: CASRVQNQPQHF. The DNA of the CDR3 is TGTGCCAGTAGGGTCCAAAATCAGCCCCAGCATTTT.

V is TRBV5-1 and J is TRBJ2-5; D not certain. The germline V gene encodes CDR1 SGHRS and CDR2 YFSETQ. Trimming pared 3 bases from V and 3 bases from J, leaving 9 bases between. The CDR3 totals 13 residues. The chain's CDR3 is CASSSGEKETQYF. DNA for the CDR3: TGCGCCAGCAGCTCCGGAGAGAAAGAGACCCAGTACTTC.

The rearrangement uses TRBV27 and TRBJ2-4, with 7 positions matching TRBD1. Unmatched junction bases numbered 2, after V lost 2 bases and J lost 4 bases. Germline lookup yields CDR1 MNHEY and CDR2 SMNVEV (reference sequence). The CDR3 has 14 residues. The CDR3 coding sequence is TGTGCCAGCAGTTTAACAGGGGCGAAAAACATTCAGTACTTC. Amino acid sequence: CASSLTGAKNIQYF.

This clonotype was counted ten times or more. This chain links TRBV7-8 with TRBJ2-7; perhaps TRBD2 as D (5 bases). V was pared by 5 bases and J by 5 bases, with 10 bases between. The CDR3 length is 12 residues. The germline CDR1 and CDR2 sequences are SGHVS and FQNEAQ. The CDR3 DNA is TGTGCCAGCAGCCCCGGGGTAGACGAGCAGTACTTC. Translated, it gives CASSPGVDEQYF. Complete variable domain (other parts from reference TRBV7-8 and TRBJ2-7): GAGVSQSPRYKVAKRGQDVALRCDPISGHVSLFWYQQALGQGPEFLTYFQNEAQLDKSGLPSDRFFAERPEGSVSTLKIQRTQQEDSAVYLCASSPGVDEQYFGPGTRLTVT.

This clonotype was detected many times. The V call is TRBV28, the J call TRBJ1-1; maybe TRBD1 (5 bases). Trimming stripped 4 bases from V and 7 bases from J, with 10 bases between. Germline V gene sequence: CDR1 MDHEN, CDR2 SYDVKM. The CDR3 covers 12 residues. Here the CDR3 reads CASSSDSYEAFF. The CDR3 DNA sequence: TGTGCCAGCAGTTCTGACAGTTATGAAGCTTTCTTT.

This clonotype was picked up many times. The chain employs TRBV29-1 and TRBJ1-1; TRBD1 might be the D (5 bases). Looked up from germline, CDR1 is SQVTM and CDR2 is ANQGSEA. Trimming removed 6 bases at V and 3 bases at J, with 17 bases between. CDR3 size: 14 residues. The CDR3 DNA sequence: TGCAGCGTCCGGACAAATTGGGGGGACACTGAAGCTTTCTTT. This codes for CSVRTNWGDTEAFF.

This clonotype showed up many times. The chain joins TRBV15 to TRBJ1-1, with D possibly TRBD1 on 5 matching bases. The V and J ends lost 4 bases and 6 bases respectively, with 18 bases between them. This CDR3 comprises 15 residues. Germline lookup yields CDR1 LNHNV and CDR2 YYDKDF (reference sequence). Here the CDR3 DNA reads TGTGCCACCAGCATCCCAGGGTCTACGGCTCCTGAAGCTTTCTTT. Its protein is CATSIPGSTAPEAFF.

This clonotype showed up many times. J is TRBJ2-5 and V is TRBV14; maybe TRBD2 (5 bases). V dropped 0 bases and J dropped 5 bases, with 7 bases sitting between them. The CDR3 is 13 residues long. CDR1 and CDR2 from the germline V gene are SGHDN and FVKESK. The DNA of the CDR3 is TGTGCCAGCAGCCAAGATCCGGGGGAGACCCAGTACTTC. Its translation is CASSQDPGETQYF. The full variable domain, rest sourced from reference TRBV14 and TRBJ2-5, is EAGVTQFPSHSVIEKGQTVTLRCDPISGHDNLYWYRRVMGKEIKFLLHFVKESKQDESGMPNNRFLAERTGGTYSTLKVQPAELEDSGVYFCASSQDPGETQYFGPGTRLLVL.

This clonotype has ten or more counts. The junction shows a germline mismatch at one end, possibly a read error. The V and J genes are TRBV7-7 and TRBJ2-5; D might be TRBD2 (6 bases). Germline-derived CDR1 and CDR2 are SSHAT and FNYEAQ (reference sequence). The CDR3 length is 13 residues. Here the CDR3 reads CASSTGLRETQYF. The CDR3 DNA reads as TGTGCTAGCAGCACGGGACTCCGCGAGACCCAGTACTTC.

At least ten counts were recorded for this clonotype. The J gene is TRBJ1-1, the V gene TRBV20-1; possibly TRBD1 for D (6 bases). V was pared by 3 bases and J by 10 bases, with 12 bases between. Per the germline V gene, CDR1 is DFQATT and CDR2 is SNEGSKA (reference sequence). The CDR3 totals 11 residues. CDR3 loop: CSARGRGGAFF. The CDR3 DNA sequence: TGCAGTGCTAGGGGCAGGGGAGGAGCTTTCTTT.

This clonotype was seen at least ten times. The chain recombines TRBV6-9 with TRBJ1-3, with D uncertain. Trimming took 4 bases from V and 3 from J, leaving 7 bases between them. Germline V gene lookup returns CDR1 MNHGY and CDR2 SVAAGI. CDR3 length: 13 residues. This CDR3 reads CASSFYIGNTIYF. DNA for the CDR3: TGTGCCAGCAGTTTCTACATTGGAAACACCATATATTTT.

This chain uses TRBV7-9 with TRBJ2-5; 8 bases are a match to TRBD2. The V gene's germline CDR1 is SEHNR and CDR2 FQNEAQ (reference sequence). There are 15 residues in the CDR3. The ends lost 2 bases at V and 2 bases at J; junction bases unmatched: 4. The CDR3 reads CASSLILAAQETQYF. For the CDR3, the DNA is TGTGCCAGCAGCTTAATACTAGCGGCGCAAGAGACCCAGTACTTC. Full variable domain (missing parts from reference TRBV7-9 and TRBJ2-5): DTGVSQNPRHKITKRGQNVTFRCDPISEHNRLYWYRQTLGQGPEFLTYFQNEAQLEKSRLLSDRFSAERPKGSFSTLEIQRTEQGDSAMYLCASSLILAAQETQYFGPGTRLLVL.